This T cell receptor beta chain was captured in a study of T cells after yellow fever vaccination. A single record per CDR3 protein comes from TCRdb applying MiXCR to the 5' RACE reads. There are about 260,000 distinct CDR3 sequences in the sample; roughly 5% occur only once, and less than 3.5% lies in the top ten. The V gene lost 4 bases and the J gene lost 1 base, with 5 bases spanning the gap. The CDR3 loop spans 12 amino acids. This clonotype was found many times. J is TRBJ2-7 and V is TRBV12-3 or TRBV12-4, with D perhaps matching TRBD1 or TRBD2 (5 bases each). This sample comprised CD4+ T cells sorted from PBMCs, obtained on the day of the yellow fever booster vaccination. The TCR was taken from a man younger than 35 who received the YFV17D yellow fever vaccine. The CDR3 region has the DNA TGTGCCAGCAGTTGGGGGTCCTACGAGCAGTACTTC. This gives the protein CASSWGSYEQYF.